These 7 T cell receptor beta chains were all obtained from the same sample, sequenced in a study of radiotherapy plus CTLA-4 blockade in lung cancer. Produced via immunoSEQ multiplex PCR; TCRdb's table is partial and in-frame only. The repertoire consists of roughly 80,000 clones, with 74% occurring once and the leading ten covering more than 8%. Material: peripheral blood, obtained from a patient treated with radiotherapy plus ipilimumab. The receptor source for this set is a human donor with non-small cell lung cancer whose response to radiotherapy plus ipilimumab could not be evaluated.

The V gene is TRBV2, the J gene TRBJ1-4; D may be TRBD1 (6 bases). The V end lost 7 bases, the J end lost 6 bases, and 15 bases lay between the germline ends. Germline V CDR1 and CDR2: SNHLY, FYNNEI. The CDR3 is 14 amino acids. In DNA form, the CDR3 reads TGTGCCAGCACCGAGGGGGATGTGGATGAAAAACTGTTTTTT. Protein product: CASTEGDVDEKLFF. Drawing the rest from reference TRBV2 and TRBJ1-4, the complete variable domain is EPEVTQTPSHQVTQMGQEVILRCVPISNHLYFYWYRQILGQKVEFLVSFYNNEISEKSEIFDDQFSVERPDGSNFTLKIRSTKLEDSAMYFCASTEGDVDEKLFFGSGTQLSVL.

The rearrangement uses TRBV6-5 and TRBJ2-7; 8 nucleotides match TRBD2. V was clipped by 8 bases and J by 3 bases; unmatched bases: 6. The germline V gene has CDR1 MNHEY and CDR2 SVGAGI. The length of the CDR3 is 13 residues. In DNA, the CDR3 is TGTGCCAGCCAGGGACTAGAGGTCTACGAGCAGTACTTC. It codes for CASQGLEVYEQYF.

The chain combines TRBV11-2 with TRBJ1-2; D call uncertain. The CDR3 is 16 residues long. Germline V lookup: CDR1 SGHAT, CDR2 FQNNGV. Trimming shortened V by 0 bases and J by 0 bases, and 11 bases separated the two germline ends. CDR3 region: CASSLDGTVANYGYTF. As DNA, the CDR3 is TGTGCCAGCAGCTTAGATGGAACAGTAGCTAACTATGGCTACACCTTC. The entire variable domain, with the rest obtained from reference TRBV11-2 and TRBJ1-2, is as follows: EAGVAQSPRYKIIEKRQSVAFWCNPISGHATLYWYQQILGQGPKLLIQFQNNGVVDDSQLPKDRFSAERLKGVDSTLKIQPAKLEDSAVYLCASSLDGTVANYGYTFGSGTRLTVV.

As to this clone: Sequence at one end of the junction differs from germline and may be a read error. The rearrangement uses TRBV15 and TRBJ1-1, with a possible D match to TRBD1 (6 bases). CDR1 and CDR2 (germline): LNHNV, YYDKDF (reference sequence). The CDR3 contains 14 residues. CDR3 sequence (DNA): TGTGCCACCAGCAGAGCGGGCAGGGGTTTGGGATACATCTTT. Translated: CATSRAGRGLGYIF.

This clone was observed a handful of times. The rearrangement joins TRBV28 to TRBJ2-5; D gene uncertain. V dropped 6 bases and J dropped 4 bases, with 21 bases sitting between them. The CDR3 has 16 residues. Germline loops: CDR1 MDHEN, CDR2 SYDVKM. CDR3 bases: TGTGCCAGCAGGAACCTTAGCTTAAAACTCGGAGAGACCCAGTACTTC. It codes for CASRNLSLKLGETQYF.

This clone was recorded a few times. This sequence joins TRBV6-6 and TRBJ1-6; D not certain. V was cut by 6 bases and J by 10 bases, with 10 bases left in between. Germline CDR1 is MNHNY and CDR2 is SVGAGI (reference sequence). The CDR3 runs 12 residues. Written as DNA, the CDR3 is TGTGCCAGCAGAAGATTGAGGTCACCCCTCCACTTT. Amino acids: CASRRLRSPLHF.

CDR3 sequence reads: CASSAGTTFGMAQYF. Written as DNA, the CDR3 is TGTGCCAGCAGCGCCGGGACTACATTCGGGATGGCCCAGTACTTC. The J gene is TRBJ2-5, the V gene TRBV9; TRBD2 matches at 7 bases. Germline CDR1 reads SGDLS; CDR2 reads YYNGEE. The CDR3 runs to 15 residues. With 3 bases clipped from V and 9 bases from J, the junction kept 14 bases outside the gene matches.